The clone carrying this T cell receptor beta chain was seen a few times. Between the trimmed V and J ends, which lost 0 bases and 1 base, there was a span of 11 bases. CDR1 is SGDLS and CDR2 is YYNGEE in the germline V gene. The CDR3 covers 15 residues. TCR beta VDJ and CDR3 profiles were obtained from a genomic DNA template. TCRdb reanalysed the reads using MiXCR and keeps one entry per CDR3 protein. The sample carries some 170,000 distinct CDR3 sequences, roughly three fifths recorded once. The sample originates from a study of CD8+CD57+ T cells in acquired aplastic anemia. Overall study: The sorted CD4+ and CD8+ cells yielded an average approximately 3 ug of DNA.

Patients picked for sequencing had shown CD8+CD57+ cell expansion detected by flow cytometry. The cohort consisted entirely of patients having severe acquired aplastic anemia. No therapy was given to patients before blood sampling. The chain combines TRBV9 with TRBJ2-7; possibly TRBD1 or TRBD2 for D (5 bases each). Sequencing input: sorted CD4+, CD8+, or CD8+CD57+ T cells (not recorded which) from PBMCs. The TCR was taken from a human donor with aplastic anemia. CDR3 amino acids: CASSVGPGRSYEQYF. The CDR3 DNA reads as TGTGCCAGCAGCGTAGGGCCAGGGAGATCCTACGAGCAGTACTTC.